This T cell receptor beta chain stems from a study of T cells in Graves' hyperthyroidism and ophthalmopathy. There were TCR beta CDR3 regions amplified from RNA transcripts. HTBI primers were the set used in a first-round RT-PCR of the TCR CDR3. TCRdb re-called the multiplex PCR reads with MiXCR, one entry per CDR3 protein. The sample includes around 800,000 distinct CDR3 sequences, 35% to 45% of them seen just once. Of note for this clonotype: Its target is unknown.

The CDR3 extends over 15 amino acids. V was clipped by 4 bases and J by 11 bases, with 18 bases between them. General study results and limits: A 13 V-J model separated ophthalmopathy from stable hyperthyroidism.

The clonotype was recovered from a man younger than 35 with Graves' hyperthyroidism. The rearrangement joins TRBV12-3 or TRBV12-4 to TRBJ1-6, with a weak D call TRBD1 (5 bases). Sequenced material: blood. The DNA of the CDR3 is TGTGCCAGCAGTTCATGGTGGGACGACGGTCCACCCCTCCACTTT. Protein: CASSSWWDDGPPLHF.